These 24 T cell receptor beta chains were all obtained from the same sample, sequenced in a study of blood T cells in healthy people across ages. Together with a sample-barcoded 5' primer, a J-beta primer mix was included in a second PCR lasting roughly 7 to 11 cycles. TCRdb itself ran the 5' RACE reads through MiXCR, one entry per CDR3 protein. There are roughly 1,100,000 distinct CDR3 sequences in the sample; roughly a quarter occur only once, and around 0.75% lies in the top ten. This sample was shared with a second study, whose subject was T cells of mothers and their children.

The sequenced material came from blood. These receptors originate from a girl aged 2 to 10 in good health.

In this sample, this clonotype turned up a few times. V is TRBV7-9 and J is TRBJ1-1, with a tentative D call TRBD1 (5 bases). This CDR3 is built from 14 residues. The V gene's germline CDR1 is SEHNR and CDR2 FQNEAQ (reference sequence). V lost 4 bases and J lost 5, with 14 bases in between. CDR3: CASSSGGGSTEAFF. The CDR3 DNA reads TGTGCCAGCAGCTCAGGCGGGGGATCGACTGAAGCTTTCTTT.

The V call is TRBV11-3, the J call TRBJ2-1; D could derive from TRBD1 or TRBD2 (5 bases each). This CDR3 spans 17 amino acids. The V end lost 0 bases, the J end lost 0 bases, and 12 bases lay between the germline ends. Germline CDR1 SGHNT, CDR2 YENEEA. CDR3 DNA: TGTGCCAGCAGCTTAGAGGGACCCACCGGCTCCTACAATGAGCAGTTCTTC. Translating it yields CASSLEGPTGSYNEQFF.

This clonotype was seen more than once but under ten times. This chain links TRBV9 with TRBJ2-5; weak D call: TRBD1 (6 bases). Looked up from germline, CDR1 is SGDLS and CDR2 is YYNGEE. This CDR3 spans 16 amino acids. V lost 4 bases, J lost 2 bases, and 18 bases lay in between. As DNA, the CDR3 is TGTGCCAGCAGCTTAGGACAGTCTACTACTCAAGAGACCCAGTACTTC. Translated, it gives CASSLGQSTTQETQYF. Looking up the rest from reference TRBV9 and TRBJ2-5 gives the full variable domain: DSGVTQTPKHLITATGQRVTLRCSPRSGDLSVYWYQQSLDQGLQFLIQYYNGEERAKGNILERFSAQQFPDLHSELNLSSLELGDSALYFCASSLGQSTTQETQYFGPGTRLLVL.

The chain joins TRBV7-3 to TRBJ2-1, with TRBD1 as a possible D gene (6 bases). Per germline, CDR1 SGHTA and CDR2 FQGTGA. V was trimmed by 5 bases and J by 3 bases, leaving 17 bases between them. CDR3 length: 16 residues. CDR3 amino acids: CASSPSKNRDYNEQFF. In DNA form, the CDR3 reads TGTGCCAGCAGCCCTTCTAAGAACAGGGACTACAATGAGCAGTTCTTC. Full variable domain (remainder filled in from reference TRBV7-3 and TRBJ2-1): GAGVSQTPSNKVTEKGKYVELRCDPISGHTALYWYRQSLGQGPEFLIYFQGTGAADDSGLPNDRFFAVRPEGSVSTLKIQRTERGDSAVYLCASSPSKNRDYNEQFFGPGTRLTVL.

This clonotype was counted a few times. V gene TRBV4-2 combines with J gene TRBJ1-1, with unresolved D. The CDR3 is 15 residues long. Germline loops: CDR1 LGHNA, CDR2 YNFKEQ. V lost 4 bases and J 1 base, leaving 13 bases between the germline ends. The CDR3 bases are TGTGCCAGCAGCCCCCTCGTGGAGGGGAACACTGAAGCTTTCTTT. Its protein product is CASSPLVEGNTEAFF.

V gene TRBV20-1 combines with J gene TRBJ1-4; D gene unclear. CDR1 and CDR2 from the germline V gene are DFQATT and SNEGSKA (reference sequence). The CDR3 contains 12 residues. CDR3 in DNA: TGCAGCGTAACATCAACTAATGAAAAACTGTTTTTT. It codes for CSVTSTNEKLFF.

The CDR3 nucleotides read TGTGCCAGCAGTGTAACTTGGACAGGAACCTACGAGCAGTACTTC. This sequence encodes CASSVTWTGTYEQYF. V usage is TRBV9 and J usage is TRBJ2-7; 7 bases are shared with TRBD1. V lost 5 bases and J lost 2; bases outside the gene matches: 10. Germline V gives CDR1 SGDLS, CDR2 YYNGEE. The CDR3 consists of 15 residues.

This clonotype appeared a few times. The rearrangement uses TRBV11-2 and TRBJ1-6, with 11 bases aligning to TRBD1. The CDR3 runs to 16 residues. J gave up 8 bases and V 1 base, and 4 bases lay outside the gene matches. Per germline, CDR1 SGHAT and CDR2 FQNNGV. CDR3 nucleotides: TGTGCCAGCAGCTTAGGGACAGGGGGCTGGGATTCACCCCTCCACTTT. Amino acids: CASSLGTGGWDSPLHF.

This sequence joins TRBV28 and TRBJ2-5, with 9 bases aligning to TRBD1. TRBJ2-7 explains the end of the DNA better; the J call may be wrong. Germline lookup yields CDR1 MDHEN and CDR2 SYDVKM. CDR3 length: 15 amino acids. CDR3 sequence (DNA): TGTGCCAGCAGTGCTCCGGGACAGGGAAGTTCCGAGCAGTACTTC. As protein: CASSAPGQGSSEQYF.

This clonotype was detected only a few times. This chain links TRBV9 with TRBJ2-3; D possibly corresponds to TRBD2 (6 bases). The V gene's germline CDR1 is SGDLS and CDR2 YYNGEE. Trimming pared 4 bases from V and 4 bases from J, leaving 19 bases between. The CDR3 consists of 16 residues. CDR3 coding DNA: TGTGCCAGCAGCCCCAAGGGACTTATGGGACCAGATACGCAGTATTTT. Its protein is CASSPKGLMGPDTQYF.

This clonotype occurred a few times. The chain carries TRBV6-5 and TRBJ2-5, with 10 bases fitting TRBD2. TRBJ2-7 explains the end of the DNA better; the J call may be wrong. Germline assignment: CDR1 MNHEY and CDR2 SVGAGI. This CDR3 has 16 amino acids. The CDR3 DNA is TGTGCCAGCAGTTACGATCCTGGACTAGCGGTGTACGAGCAGTACTTC. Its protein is CASSYDPGLAVYEQYF.

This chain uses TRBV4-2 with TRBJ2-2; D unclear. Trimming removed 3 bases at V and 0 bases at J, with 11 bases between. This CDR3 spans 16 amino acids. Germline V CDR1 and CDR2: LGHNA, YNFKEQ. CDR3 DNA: TGTGCCAGCAGCCATGTGGTCGCAGCGAACACCGGGGAGCTGTTTTTT. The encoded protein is CASSHVVAANTGELFF.

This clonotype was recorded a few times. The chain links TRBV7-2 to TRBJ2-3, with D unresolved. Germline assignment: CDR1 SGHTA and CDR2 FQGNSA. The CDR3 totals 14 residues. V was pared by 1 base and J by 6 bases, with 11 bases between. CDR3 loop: CASSLVDTGDTQYF. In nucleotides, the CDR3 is TGTGCCAGCAGCTTAGTGGATACTGGGGATACGCAGTATTTT.

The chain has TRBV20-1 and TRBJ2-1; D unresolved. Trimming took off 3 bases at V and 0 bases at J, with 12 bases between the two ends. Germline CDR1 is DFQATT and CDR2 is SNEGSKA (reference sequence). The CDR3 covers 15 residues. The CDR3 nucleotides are TGCAGTGCTAGCAGTCTGTCTAGCTCCTACAATGAGCAGTTCTTC. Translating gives CSASSLSSSYNEQFF.

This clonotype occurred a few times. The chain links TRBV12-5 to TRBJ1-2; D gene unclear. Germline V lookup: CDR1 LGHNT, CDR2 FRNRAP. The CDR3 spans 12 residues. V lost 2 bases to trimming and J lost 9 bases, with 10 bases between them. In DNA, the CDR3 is TGTGCTAGTGGTTTGACGGGGTTACGCTACACCTTC. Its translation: CASGLTGLRYTF.

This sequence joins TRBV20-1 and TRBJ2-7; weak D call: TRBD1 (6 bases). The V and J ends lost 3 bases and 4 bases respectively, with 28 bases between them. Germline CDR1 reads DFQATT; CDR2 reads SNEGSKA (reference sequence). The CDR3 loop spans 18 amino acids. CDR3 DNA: TGCAGTGCTAGGGTTCTGGGGGCCTCCTACCCCACAGATTACGAGCAGTACTTC. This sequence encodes CSARVLGASYPTDYEQYF.

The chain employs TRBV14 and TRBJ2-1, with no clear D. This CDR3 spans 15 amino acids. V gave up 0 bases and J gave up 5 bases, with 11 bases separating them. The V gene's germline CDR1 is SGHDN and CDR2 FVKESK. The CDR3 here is CASSQDFRSDNEQFF. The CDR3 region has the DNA TGTGCCAGCAGCCAAGATTTTCGGAGTGACAATGAGCAGTTCTTC.

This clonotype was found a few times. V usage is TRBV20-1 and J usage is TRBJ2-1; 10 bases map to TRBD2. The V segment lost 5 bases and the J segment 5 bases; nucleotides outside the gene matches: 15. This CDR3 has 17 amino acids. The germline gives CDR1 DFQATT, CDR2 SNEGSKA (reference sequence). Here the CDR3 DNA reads TGCAGTGCTTTTCAAGGGAGGACTAGCGGAGTAGACAATGAGCAGTTCTTC. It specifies CSAFQGRTSGVDNEQFF.

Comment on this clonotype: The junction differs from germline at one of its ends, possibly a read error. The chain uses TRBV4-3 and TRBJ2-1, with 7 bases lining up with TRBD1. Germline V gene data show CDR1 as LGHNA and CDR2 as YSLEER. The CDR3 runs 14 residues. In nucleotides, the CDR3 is TGCGCCAGCAGCCCGGGGACAGATTACAATGAGCAGCTCTTC. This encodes CASSPGTDYNEQLF.

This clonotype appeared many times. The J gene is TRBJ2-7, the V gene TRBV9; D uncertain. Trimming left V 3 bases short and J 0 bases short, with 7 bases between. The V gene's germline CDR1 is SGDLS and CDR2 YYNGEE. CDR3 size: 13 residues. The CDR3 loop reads CASSADSSYEQYF. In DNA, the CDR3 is TGTGCCAGCAGCGCCGACTCCTCCTACGAGCAGTACTTC. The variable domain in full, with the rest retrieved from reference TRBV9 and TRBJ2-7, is DSGVTQTPKHLITATGQRVTLRCSPRSGDLSVYWYQQSLDQGLQFLIQYYNGEERAKGNILERFSAQQFPDLHSELNLSSLELGDSALYFCASSADSSYEQYFGPGTRLTVT.

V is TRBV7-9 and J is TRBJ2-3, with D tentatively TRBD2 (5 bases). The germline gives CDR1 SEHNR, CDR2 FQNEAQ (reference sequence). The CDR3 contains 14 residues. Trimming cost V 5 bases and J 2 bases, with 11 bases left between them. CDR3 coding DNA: TGTGCCAGCAGCCCGCGGACTTTCACAGATACGCAGTATTTT. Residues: CASSPRTFTDTQYF. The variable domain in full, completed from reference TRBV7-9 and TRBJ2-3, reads DTGVSQNPRHKITKRGQNVTFRCDPISEHNRLYWYRQTLGQGPEFLTYFQNEAQLEKSRLLSDRFSAERPKGSFSTLEIQRTEQGDSAMYLCASSPRTFTDTQYFGPGTRLTVL.

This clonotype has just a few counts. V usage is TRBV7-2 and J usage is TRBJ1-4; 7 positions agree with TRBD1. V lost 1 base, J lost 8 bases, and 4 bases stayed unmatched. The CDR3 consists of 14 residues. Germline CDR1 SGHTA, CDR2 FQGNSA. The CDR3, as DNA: TGTGCCAGCAGCTTAGTTGTCAGGGGGGAAAAACTGTTTTTT. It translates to CASSLVVRGEKLFF.

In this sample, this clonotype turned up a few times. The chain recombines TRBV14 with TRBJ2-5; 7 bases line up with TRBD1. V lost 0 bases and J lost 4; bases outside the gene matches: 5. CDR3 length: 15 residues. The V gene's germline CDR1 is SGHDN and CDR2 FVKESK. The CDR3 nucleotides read TGTGCCAGCAGCCAAGATATTGCAGGGGGAGAGACCCAGTACTTC. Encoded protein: CASSQDIAGGETQYF.

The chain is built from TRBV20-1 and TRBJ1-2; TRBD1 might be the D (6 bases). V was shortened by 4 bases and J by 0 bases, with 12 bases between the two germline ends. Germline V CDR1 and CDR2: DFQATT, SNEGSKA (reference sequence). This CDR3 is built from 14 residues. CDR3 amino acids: CSATLDRSNYGYTF. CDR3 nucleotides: TGCAGTGCTACGCTCGACAGGTCTAACTATGGCTACACCTTC.